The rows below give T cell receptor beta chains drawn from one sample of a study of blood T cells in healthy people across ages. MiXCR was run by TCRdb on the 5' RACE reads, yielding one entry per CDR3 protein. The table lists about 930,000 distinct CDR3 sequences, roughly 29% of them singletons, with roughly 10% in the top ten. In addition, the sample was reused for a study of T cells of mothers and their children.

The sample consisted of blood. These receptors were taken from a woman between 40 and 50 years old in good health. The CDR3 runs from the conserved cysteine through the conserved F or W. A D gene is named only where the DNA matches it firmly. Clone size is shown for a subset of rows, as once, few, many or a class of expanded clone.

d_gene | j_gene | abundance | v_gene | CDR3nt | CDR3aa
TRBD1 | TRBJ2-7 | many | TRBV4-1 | TGCGCCAGCAGCCAAGACCTTGACAGGGCACCCTACGAGCAGTACTTC | CASSQDLDRAPYEQYF
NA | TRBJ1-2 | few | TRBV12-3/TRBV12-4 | TGTGCCAGCAGTTTAGACCGCCGGCAGCAGCAAAATTATGGCTACACCTTC | CASSLDRRQQQNYGYTF
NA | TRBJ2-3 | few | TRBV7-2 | TGTGCCAGCAGCTTAGGCCCGCCAGGAGCAGATACGCAGTATTTT | CASSLGPPGADTQYF
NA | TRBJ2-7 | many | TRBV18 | TGTGCCAGCTCACCACAGCCAGGATTCTCCTACGAGCAGTACTTC | CASSPQPGFSYEQYF
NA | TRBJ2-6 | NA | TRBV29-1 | TGCAGCGTCGAAGGTTACGCTGGGGCCAACGTCCTGACTTTC | CSVEGYAGANVLTF
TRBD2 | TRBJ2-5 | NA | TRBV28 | TGTGGCAGCGGGACTAGCGGGGGAAAAGAGACCCAGTACTTC | CGSGTSGGKETQYF
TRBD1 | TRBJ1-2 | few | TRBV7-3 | TGTGCCAGCAGCTCCTCCGGTGGGACAGGGGATGGCTACACCTTC | CASSSSGGTGDGYTF
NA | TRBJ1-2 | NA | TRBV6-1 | TGTGCCAGCAGTGAAGCGGCCGCCTGCTATGGCTACACCTTC | CASSEAAACYGYTF
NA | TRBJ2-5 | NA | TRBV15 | TGTGCCACCAGCGGAAAGGACAGATTCCAAGAGACCCAGTACTTC | CATSGKDRFQETQYF
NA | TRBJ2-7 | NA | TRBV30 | TGTGCCTGGAGCCCAGGGCTGGGTGATTACGAGCAGTACTTC | CAWSPGLGDYEQYF
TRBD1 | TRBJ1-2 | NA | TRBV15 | TGTGCCACCAGCAGAGGGGCTCTTTGGGACAGGGGGTGGTACTATGGCTACACCTTC | CATSRGALWDRGWYYGYTF
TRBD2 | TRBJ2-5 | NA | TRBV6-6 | TGTGCCAGCAGTTACTCGACTAGCGGGCAAGAGACCCAGTACTTC | CASSYSTSGQETQYF
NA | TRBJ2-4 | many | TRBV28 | TGTGCCAGCAGCATCACTCTGGCCAAAAACATTCAGTACTTC | CASSITLAKNIQYF
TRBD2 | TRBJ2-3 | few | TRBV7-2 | TGTGCCAGCATCGCGGGACTAGCGGGGGGGGTGGATACGCAGTATTTT | CASIAGLAGGVDTQYF
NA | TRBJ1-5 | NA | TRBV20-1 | TGCAGTGCTAGGGGGGATGGGGTAAGCCAGCCCCAGCATTTT | CSARGDGVSQPQHF
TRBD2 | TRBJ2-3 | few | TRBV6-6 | TGTGCCAGCACCGGACTAGCGGAGAACACAGATACGCAGTATTTT | CASTGLAENTDTQYF
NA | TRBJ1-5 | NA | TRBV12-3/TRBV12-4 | TGTGCCAGCAGTGGGTGGTTCCAGCATTTT | CASSGWFQHF
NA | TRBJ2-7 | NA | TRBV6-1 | TGTGCCAGCAACCCAGGTGGGGGAAGGAGGAAGCAGTACTTC | CASNPGGGRRKQYF
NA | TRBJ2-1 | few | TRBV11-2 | TGTGCCAGCACCTGGACAGCAGCCTACAATGAGCAGTTCTTC | CASTWTAAYNEQFF
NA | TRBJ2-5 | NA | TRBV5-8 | TGTGCCAGCAGCTTGGGATGGACCCAGTACTTC | CASSLGWTQYF
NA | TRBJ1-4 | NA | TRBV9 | TGTGCCAGCAGCGGAGGGAGCCTTGCAACTAATGAAAAACTGTTTTTT | CASSGGSLATNEKLFF
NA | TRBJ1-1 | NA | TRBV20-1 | TGCAGTGCTAGAGATCGACCAAGGAACACTGAAGCTTTCTTT | CSARDRPRNTEAFF
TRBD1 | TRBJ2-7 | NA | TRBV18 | TGTGCCAGCAGTCCCGGACAGGGGAAGCACGAGCAGTACTTC | CASSPGQGKHEQYF
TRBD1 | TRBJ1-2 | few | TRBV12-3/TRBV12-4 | TGTGCCAGCAGTTTACTCCGGACAGGGGGCGACTATGGCTACACCTTC | CASSLLRTGGDYGYTF
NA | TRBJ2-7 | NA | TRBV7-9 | TGTGCCAGCAGCTTCGTAACAAGCTCCTACAATGAGCAGTACTTC | CASSFVTSSYNEQYF
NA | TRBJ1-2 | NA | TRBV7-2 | TGTGCCAGCAGCTTAGTTGGGCCCCTCGAGGGCTACACCTTC | CASSLVGPLEGYTF
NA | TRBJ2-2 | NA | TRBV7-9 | TGTGCCAGCAGCTCTGACCCGAACACCGGGGAGCTGTTTTTT | CASSSDPNTGELFF
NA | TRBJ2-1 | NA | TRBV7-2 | TGTGCCAGCAGCCCCCAACAGGGTCTTCTGAACAATGAGCAGTTCTTC | CASSPQQGLLNNEQFF
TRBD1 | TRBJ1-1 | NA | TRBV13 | TGTGCCAGCAGCCCTAGGGGACAGGGGCGCACTGAAGCTTTCTTT | CASSPRGQGRTEAFF
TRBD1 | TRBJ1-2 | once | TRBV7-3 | TGTGCCAGCAGCCCAGGGGGGGGGATCTCTAACTATGACTACACCTTC | CASSPGGGISNYDYTF
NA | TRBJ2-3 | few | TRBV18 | TGTGCCAGCTCACCACCCGGGCAACAGAGCACAGATACGCAGTATTTT | CASSPPGQQSTDTQYF
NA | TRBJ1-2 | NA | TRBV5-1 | TGCGCCAGCAGCTCCAGCGGGGTCAAGAAGGATGGCTACACCTTC | CASSSSGVKKDGYTF
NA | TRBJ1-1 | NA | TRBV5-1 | TGCGCCAGCAGCTTGGATACAGTTGCTGAAGCTTTCTTT | CASSLDTVAEAFF
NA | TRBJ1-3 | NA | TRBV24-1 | TGTGCCACCAGTGACCCTCGAAGGACTGGAAACACCATATATTTT | CATSDPRRTGNTIYF
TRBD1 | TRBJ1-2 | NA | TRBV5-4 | TGTGCCAGCAGCCTGACAGGGCGAAACTATGGCCACACCTTC | CASSLTGRNYGHTF
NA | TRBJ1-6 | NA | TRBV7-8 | TGTGCCAGCAGCCGATCAGGGGCGTGGTCACCCCTCCACTTT | CASSRSGAWSPLHF
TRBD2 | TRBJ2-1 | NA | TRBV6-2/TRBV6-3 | TGTGCCAGCAGTTCCTTTAGCGGGGGGGGTTTGAATGAGCAGTTCTTC | CASSSFSGGGLNEQFF
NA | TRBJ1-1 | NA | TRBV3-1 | TGTGCCAGCATGGCCCCGGGGCAGTCAACTGAAGCTTTCTTT | CASMAPGQSTEAFF
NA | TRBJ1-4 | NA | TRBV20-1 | TGCAGTGCTAGAGATCTACGTGGAAGGATAAATGAAAAACTGTTTTTT | CSARDLRGRINEKLFF
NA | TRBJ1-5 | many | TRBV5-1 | TGCGCCAGCAGCTTGGAGGGGACGCAGCCCCAGCATTTT | CASSLEGTQPQHF
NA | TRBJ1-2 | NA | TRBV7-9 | TGTCCCAGCAGCTTAACTGGGACTAACTATGGCTACACCTTC | CPSSLTGTNYGYTF
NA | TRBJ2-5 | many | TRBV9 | TGTGCCAGCAGCCACAGGGAGGGGGGCCAAGAGACCCAGTACTTC | CASSHREGGQETQYF
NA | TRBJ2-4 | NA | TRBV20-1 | TGCAGTGTTCCTACCTCAGGGCATCTAGCCAAAAACATTCAGTACTTC | CSVPTSGHLAKNIQYF
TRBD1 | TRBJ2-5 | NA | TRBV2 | TGTGCCAGTCAACGACAGGGGAATCAAGAGACCCAGTACTTC | CASQRQGNQETQYF
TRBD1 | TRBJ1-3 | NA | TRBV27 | TGTGCCAGCAGGGCGACAGGGTCTTACTCTGGAAACACCATATATTTT | CASRATGSYSGNTIYF
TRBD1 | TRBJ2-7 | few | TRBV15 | TGTGCCACCAGCAGAGGTACAGGGGGATCCTACGAGCAGTACTTC | CATSRGTGGSYEQYF